This T cell receptor (beta chain) originates from a study of radiotherapy plus CTLA-4 blockade in lung cancer. The protocol was immunoSEQ multiplex PCR, while the TCRdb copy is restricted to in-frame clones and leaves out a portion. The sample includes about 120,000 clones, over 80% of them seen just once. CDR3 length: 15 amino acids. V lost 0 bases and J lost 5, with 10 bases in between. CDR1 SGHDN and CDR2 FVKESK come from the germline V gene. Comment on this clone: Its antigen is unidentified.

Study conclusions and caveats: There was expansion of tumor-derived TCR clones in blood after radiotherapy plus ipilimumab.

The sequence was obtained from a human donor with non-small cell lung cancer that progressed on radiotherapy plus ipilimumab. Sequencing used peripheral blood, obtained from a patient treated with radiotherapy plus ipilimumab. The V call is TRBV14, the J call TRBJ2-2; tentatively, D is TRBD2 (6 bases). In DNA, the CDR3 is TGTGCCAGCAGCCAAGACGGGAGAGATACCGGGGAGCTGTTTTTT. This gives the protein CASSQDGRDTGELFF.